The T cell receptor beta chain described here comes from a study of blood T cell repertoires in COVID-19. Study-level background: PBMCs, B-cell-depleted T cells, or T cells were the source of the cDNA or gDNA that made up the material.

Produced via immunoSEQ multiplex PCR; TCRdb's table is partial and in-frame only. The table includes around 41,000 clones, approximately 90% detected once. The V segment lost 2 bases and the J segment 6 bases; nucleotides outside the gene matches: 3. Germline assignment: CDR1 SGHAT and CDR2 FQNNGV. The CDR3 totals 14 residues. The TCR comes from a woman under 40 in a cohort sampled during active COVID-19. The chain links TRBV11-2 to TRBJ2-2; 7 bases fit TRBD1. The sequencing input was peripheral blood. The CDR3 here is CASSLKGAPGELFF. The CDR3 nucleotides read TGTGCCAGCAGCTTAAAGGGGGCGCCCGGGGAGCTGTTTTTT. The entire variable domain, with the rest obtained from reference TRBV11-2 and TRBJ2-2, is as follows: EAGVAQSPRYKIIEKRQSVAFWCNPISGHATLYWYQQILGQGPKLLIQFQNNGVVDDSQLPKDRFSAERLKGVDSTLKIQPAKLEDSAVYLCASSLKGAPGELFFGEGSRLTVL.